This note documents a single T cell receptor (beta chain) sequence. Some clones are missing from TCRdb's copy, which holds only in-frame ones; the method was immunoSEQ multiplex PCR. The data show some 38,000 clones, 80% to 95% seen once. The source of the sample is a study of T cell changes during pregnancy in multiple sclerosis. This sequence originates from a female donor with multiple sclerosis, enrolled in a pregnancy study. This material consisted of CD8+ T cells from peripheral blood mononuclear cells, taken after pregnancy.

The DNA of the CDR3 is TGTGCCAGCAGCCATACAGGGGTATCCTCCTACGAGCAGTACTTC. As protein: CASSHTGVSSYEQYF. The chain uses TRBV28 and TRBJ2-7, with TRBD1 matching 7 bases. Trimming cost V 6 bases and J 0 bases; bases outside gene matches: 8. CDR1 and CDR2 (germline): MDHEN, SYDVKM. This CDR3 contains 15 residues.